Listed below are T cell receptor beta chains from one sample, sequenced in a study of blood T cells in healthy people across ages. TCRdb reprocessed the 5' RACE reads via MiXCR and lists one record per CDR3 protein. The sample shows approximately 780,000 distinct CDR3 sequences, roughly 26% of them seen only once. The sample was also linked to a second study, of T cells of mothers and their children.

The sequencing input was blood. Source of these receptors: a boy aged 5-17 years in good health. CDR3s include the opening cysteine and the closing phenylalanine or tryptophan. D genes are given only for firm matches. Clone size is stated in some rows and not others, as once, few, many or a class when expanded.

V,J,size,D,CDR3,DNA
TRBV12-3/TRBV12-4,TRBJ1-6,.,.,CASSHGGMDSPLHF,TGTGCCAGCAGTCACGGGGGCATGGATTCACCCCTCCACTTT
TRBV12-3/TRBV12-4,TRBJ2-1,.,TRBD1,CASSLDRGSSIGDNEQFF,TGTGCCAGCAGTTTAGACAGGGGATCAAGTATTGGAGACAATGAGCAGTTCTTC
TRBV3-1,TRBJ2-1,.,TRBD1,CASSHGTGGNEQFF,TGTGCCAGCAGCCACGGAACAGGGGGCAATGAGCAGTTCTTC
TRBV29-1,TRBJ2-5,.,.,CSFMGLWETQYF,TGCAGCTTTATGGGACTCTGGGAGACCCAGTACTTC
TRBV18,TRBJ2-1,few,.,CASSPARNNEQFF,TGTGCCAGCTCACCAGCCCGTAACAATGAGCAGTTCTTC
TRBV3-1,TRBJ2-1,few,.,CASSQAPPGIANEQFF,TGTGCCAGCAGTCAAGCCCCCCCAGGGATTGCCAATGAGCAGTTCTTC
TRBV20-1,TRBJ2-5,few,TRBD1,CSAFRTGGIEETQYF,TGCAGTGCTTTCCGGACAGGGGGCATCGAGGAGACCCAGTACTTC
TRBV6-5,TRBJ1-4,few,.,CASSYFRGAHEKLFF,TGTGCCAGCAGTTATTTTCGAGGGGCTCATGAAAAACTGTTTTTT
TRBV4-1,TRBJ2-7,.,.,CASSQVGSGRGRYEQYF,TGCGCCAGCAGCCAAGTCGGTTCGGGCAGAGGGCGCTACGAGCAGTACTTC
TRBV5-5,TRBJ2-7,.,TRBD1,CASSHAGTGIYEQYF,TGTGCCAGCAGCCACGCGGGGACAGGAATCTACGAGCAGTACTTC
TRBV6-1,TRBJ1-2,few,.,CASSEMGGTYGYTF,TGTGCCAGCAGTGAAATGGGCGGGACCTATGGCTACACCTTC
TRBV6-5,TRBJ1-4,few,.,CASSYRGGVKKLFF,TGTGCCAGCAGTTACCGGGGGGGGGTCAAAAAGCTGTTTTTT
TRBV6-7,TRBJ2-1,few,.,CASSYSSSLPRRGRYNEQFF,TGTGCCAGCAGTTACTCGAGTTCATTGCCTCGTCGGGGGAGATACAATGAGCAGTTCTTC
TRBV23-1,TRBJ2-3,.,TRBD1,CASAKTTRGLGTDTQYF,TGCGCCAGCGCTAAAACCACCAGGGGGTTGGGAACAGATACGCAGTATTTT
TRBV12-3/TRBV12-4,TRBJ2-7,.,.,CASSPGADVQYF,TGTGCCAGCAGTCCGGGGGCGGACGTGCAGTACTTC
TRBV6-1,TRBJ1-2,.,.,CASSLTPHYGYTF,TGCGCCAGCAGTCTGACACCCCACTATGGCTACACCTTC
TRBV7-8,TRBJ2-7,few,TRBD1,CASSLEGRGNEQYF,TGTGCCAGCAGCTTAGAGGGCAGGGGGAACGAGCAGTACTTC
TRBV28,TRBJ1-3,few,.,CASSSTGRSGNTIYF,TGTGCCAGCAGTTCAACAGGACGCTCTGGAAACACCATATATTTT
TRBV12-5,TRBJ2-2,.,.,CASGLVLDRKNTGELFF,TGTGCTAGTGGTTTGGTACTGGACAGAAAGAACACCGGGGAGCTGTTTTTT
TRBV3-1,TRBJ2-5,.,.,CASSQDAGQPEETQYF,TGTGCCAGCAGCCAAGATGCGGGACAGCCGGAAGAGACCCAGTACTTC
TRBV14,TRBJ2-7,.,.,CASSPQGLSSYEQYF,TGTGCCAGCAGCCCACAGGGCCTTTCCTCCTACGAGCAGTACTTC
TRBV25-1,TRBJ1-6,few,.,CASSYRDGSPLHF,TGTGCCAGCAGCTACAGGGATGGTTCACCCCTCCACTTT
TRBV28,TRBJ2-3,.,TRBD1,CASSVGTAAPDTQYF,TGTGCCAGCAGCGTAGGGACAGCCGCACCGGATACGCAGTATTTT
TRBV3-1,TRBJ2-1,.,TRBD2,CASSPTDGLAAYEQFF,TGTGCCAGCAGCCCTACGGACGGACTAGCGGCTTATGAGCAGTTCTTC
TRBV7-3,TRBJ2-1,few,TRBD2,CASSSPGTSFNEQFF,TGTGCCAGCAGCTCCCCCGGGACTAGCTTCAATGAGCAGTTCTTC
TRBV11-1,TRBJ2-2,.,TRBD2,CASSPPAGAGGIFAAGELFF,TGTGCCAGCAGCCCCCCCGCGGGAGCGGGGGGGATCTTCGCGGCCGGGGAGCTGTTTTTT
TRBV2,TRBJ2-5,.,.,CASSEGYRETQYF,TGTGCCAGCAGTGAAGGATATAGGGAGACCCAGTACTTC
TRBV10-3,TRBJ1-5,.,.,CAISESLGQPQHF,TGTGCCATCAGTGAGTCGCTGGGACAGCCCCAGCATTTT
TRBV3-1,TRBJ1-2,few,.,CASSQEGLPYGYTF,TGTGCCAGCAGCCAAGAGGGGCTACCCTATGGCTACACCTTC
TRBV7-6,TRBJ2-5,few,TRBD2,CASSRQRGQETQYF,TGTGCCAGCAGCCGACAGCGGGGGCAAGAGACCCAGTACTTC
TRBV10-3,TRBJ1-2,few,TRBD1,CAISERGPRYGYTF,TGTGCCATCAGTGAAAGGGGGCCCAGGTATGGCTACACCTTC
TRBV24-1,TRBJ2-5,.,TRBD2,CATRRGVQETQYF,TGTGCCACCCGACGGGGGGTTCAAGAGACCCAGTACTTC
TRBV6-5,TRBJ1-2,few,.,CASSRVYGYTF,TGTGCCAGCAGCCGAGTATATGGCTACACCTTC
TRBV12-3/TRBV12-4,TRBJ1-2,few,TRBD1,CASREGQGNCGYTF,TGTGCCAGCAGGGAGGGACAGGGGAACTGTGGCTACACCTTC
TRBV18,TRBJ2-5,few,.,CASDRLGQETQYF,TGTGCCAGCGATCGACTAGGCCAAGAGACCCAGTACTTC
TRBV29-1,TRBJ2-1,.,.,CSVEGPGGLSSYNEQFF,TGCAGCGTTGAAGGGCCCGGGGGGCTCAGCTCCTACAATGAGCAGTTCTTC
TRBV2,TRBJ2-7,.,.,CASSVSTYPPYEQYF,TGTGCCAGCAGTGTGAGCACTTATCCGCCCTACGAGCAGTACTTC
TRBV28,TRBJ1-4,few,.,CASISSALGNEKLFF,TGTGCCAGCATTTCCAGCGCCCTGGGGAATGAAAAACTGTTTTTT
TRBV20-1,TRBJ2-7,.,.,CSARDPQGSSYEQYF,TGCAGTGCTAGAGATCCCCAGGGGAGCTCCTACGAGCAGTACTTC
TRBV29-1,TRBJ2-4,.,TRBD1,CSVEVTGGNIQYF,TGCAGCGTTGAGGTTACAGGGGGGAACATTCAGTACTTC
TRBV6-5,TRBJ2-2,few,TRBD1,CASSYWDRATGELFF,TGTGCCAGCAGTTATTGGGACAGGGCCACCGGGGAGCTGTTTTTT
TRBV9,TRBJ2-6,few,.,CASSVGHTGANVLTF,TGTGCCAGCAGCGTAGGTCACACCGGGGCCAACGTCCTGACTTTC
TRBV2,TRBJ2-3,few,TRBD1,CASSDRAYTDTQYF,TGTGCCAGCAGCGACAGGGCCTACACAGATACGCAGTATTTT
TRBV11-1,TRBJ2-5,.,TRBD2,CASSISGGRQETQYF,TGTGCCAGCAGCATTAGCGGGGGCCGTCAAGAGACCCAGTACTTC
TRBV6-1,TRBJ2-7,.,TRBD1,CASSDGQGSYEQYF,TGTGCCAGCAGTGACGGACAGGGATCCTACGAGCAGTACTTC
TRBV6-1,TRBJ2-7,.,.,CASGGEAGNYEQYF,TGTGCCAGTGGGGGAGAGGCGGGGAACTACGAGCAGTACTTC
TRBV6-1,TRBJ2-4,.,TRBD2,CASRSGTSEDKNIQYF,TGTGCCAGCAGATCCGGGACTAGCGAAGACAAAAACATTCAGTACTTC
TRBV28,TRBJ2-5,.,TRBD1,CASRKGQGNQETQYF,TGTGCCAGCAGGAAGGGACAGGGTAACCAAGAGACCCAGTACTTC
TRBV7-8,TRBJ2-7,few,.,CASSPRPGGDGEQYF,TGTGCCAGCAGTCCCCGTCCCGGGGGTGATGGCGAGCAGTACTTC
TRBV5-1,TRBJ2-6,few,.,CASSLPTAWAGRGPGANVLTF,TGCGCCAGCAGCTTACCCACTGCGTGGGCAGGACGGGGGCCTGGGGCCAACGTCCTGACTTTC
TRBV9,TRBJ2-5,.,TRBD2,CASSVGGRKETQYF,TGTGCCAGCAGCGTGGGGGGGAGGAAAGAGACCCAGTACTTC
TRBV28,TRBJ2-1,.,TRBD2,CASNLLAGANEQFF,TGTGCCAGCAACTTACTAGCGGGTGCTAATGAGCAGTTCTTC
TRBV10-3,TRBJ1-2,.,TRBD1,CAISKGQGSYTF,TGTGCCATCAGCAAGGGACAGGGAAGCTACACCTTC
TRBV7-9,TRBJ2-2,.,TRBD1,CASSLLRQGARTGELFF,TGTGCCAGCAGCCTCCTACGACAGGGGGCGCGCACCGGGGAGCTGTTTTTT